This T cell receptor beta chain was recovered during a study of shared clonotypes between healthy human individuals. Points from the study as a whole: Sharing across four donors was highest in naive CD4 (around 5%) and lowest in memory CD8 (roughly 0.4%).

TCRdb keeps only in-frame clones here, not all; method: immunoSEQ multiplex PCR. The sample lists about 710,000 clones, over 60% occurring once. For this clone: Its antigen remains unknown.

CDR1 is SGHNT and CDR2 is YYREEE in the germline V gene (reference sequence). The V segment lost 3 bases and the J segment 5 bases; nucleotides outside the gene matches: 21. The CDR3 extends over 20 amino acids. The chain uses TRBV5-4 and TRBJ2-1; 9 bases match TRBD1. The material sequenced was memory CD4+ T cells sorted from blood. This sample's subset: CD45RA-negative fraction. This receptor was obtained from a woman aged 30 to 39 in good health. The CDR3 here is CASSSTQYLGQGSRNNEQFF. CDR3 sequence (DNA): TGTGCCAGCAGCTCTACTCAATACTTAGGACAGGGGTCACGGAACAATGAGCAGTTCTTC.